This T cell receptor (beta chain) was captured in a study of cytomegalovirus exposure and HLA in healthy donors. Study in general: From donors who were HLA-typed, an early data release held around 80 million unique TCRs.

The PCR ran on 60 Vbeta and 13 Jbeta primers. The method was immunoSEQ multiplex PCR; TCRdb's version includes in-frame clones alone and lacks a portion of them. Here the sample spans over 150,000 clones, approximately 80% being singletons. This clone came up once. The junction had 6 bases not matched to a gene; V was cut back by 3 bases and J by 4 bases. The CDR3 loop spans 14 amino acids. Germline CDR1 and CDR2: SGHNT and YYREEE (reference sequence). V usage is TRBV5-4 and J usage is TRBJ1-2; TRBD1 matches 7 bases. This receptor was obtained from a young man in good health and CMV-seropositive. Sequenced input: PBMCs. The CDR3 nucleotides are TGTGCCAGCAGCTCCCGGGACAGAAGCTATGGCTACACCTTC. As protein: CASSSRDRSYGYTF.